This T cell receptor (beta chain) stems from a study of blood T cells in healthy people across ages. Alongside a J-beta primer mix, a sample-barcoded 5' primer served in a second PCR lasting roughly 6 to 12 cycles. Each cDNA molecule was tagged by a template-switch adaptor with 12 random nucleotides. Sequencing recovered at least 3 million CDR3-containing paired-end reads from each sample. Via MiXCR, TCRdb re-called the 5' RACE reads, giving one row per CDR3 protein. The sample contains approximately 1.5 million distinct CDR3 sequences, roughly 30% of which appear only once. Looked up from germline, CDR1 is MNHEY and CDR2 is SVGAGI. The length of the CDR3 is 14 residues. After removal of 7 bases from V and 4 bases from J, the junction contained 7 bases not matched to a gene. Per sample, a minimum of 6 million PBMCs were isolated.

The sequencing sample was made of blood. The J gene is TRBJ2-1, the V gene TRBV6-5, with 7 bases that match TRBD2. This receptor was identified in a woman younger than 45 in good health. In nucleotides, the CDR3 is TGTGCCAGCACGGAGGGAGGGTTATACAATGAGCAGTTCTTC. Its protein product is CASTEGGLYNEQFF.